The rows below give T cell receptor beta chains drawn from one sample of a study of blood T cells in healthy people across ages. Using its own MiXCR run on the 5' RACE reads, TCRdb lists one record per CDR3 protein. Of roughly 1,700,000 distinct CDR3 sequences in the sample, roughly 30% are singletons; the top ten hold approximately 7.7%. Sequenced: blood. These TCRs come from a young woman in good health. CDR3s include the opening cysteine and the closing phenylalanine or tryptophan. D genes are given only for firm matches. Only part of the rows carry a size: once, few, many, or a class if the clone is expanded.

cdr3_aa cdr3_nt v_call clone_size j_call d_call
CASSLDRAGANYGYTF TGTGCCAGCAGCTTAGATAGGGCGGGGGCTAACTATGGCTACACCTTC TRBV7-2 many TRBJ1-2 .
CASSIGVDTEAFF TGTGCCAGCAGCATCGGGGTTGACACTGAAGCTTTCTTT TRBV11-2 few TRBJ1-1 .
CASSYSGYGYTF TGTGCCAGCAGTTACTCAGGATATGGCTACACCTTC TRBV6-5 many TRBJ1-2 .
CVSRRGGTYNEQFF TGCGTCAGCAGAAGGGGTGGTACCTACAATGAGCAGTTCTTC TRBV5-1 . TRBJ2-1 .
CASTRQGNSPLHF TGTGCCAGCACGAGACAGGGAAATTCACCCCTCCACTTT TRBV2 few TRBJ1-6 TRBD1
CSVGGFTTGELFF TGCAGCGTAGGAGGGTTCACCACCGGGGAGCTGTTTTTT TRBV29-1 . TRBJ2-2 .
CASMLGAGGREKLFF TGTGCCAGCATGCTGGGTGCAGGGGGCAGAGAAAAACTGTTTTTT TRBV12-3/TRBV12-4 . TRBJ1-4 TRBD1
CASSQGPSTSGGRQFF TGCGCCAGCAGCCAAGGACCTTCCACTAGTGGGGGCAGGCAGTTCTTC TRBV4-1 . TRBJ2-1 .
CASSDNSGANVQTF TGTGCCAGCAGCGATAACTCTGGGGCCAACGTCCAGACTTTC TRBV9 . TRBJ2-6 .
CASGLGWSGTGGDGQPQHF TGTGCCAGCGGCCTCGGGTGGTCCGGGACAGGGGGCGATGGTCAGCCCCAGCATTTT TRBV6-2/TRBV6-3 . TRBJ1-5 TRBD1
CASSFEGRAQQYF TGTGCCAGCAGTTTTGAAGGCAGGGCCCAACAGTATTTT TRBV12-3/TRBV12-4 many TRBJ2-3 .
CASSLVGQGGQQPQHF TGTGCCAGCAGCTTAGTCGGACAGGGGGGTCAACAGCCCCAGCATTTT TRBV12-3/TRBV12-4 . TRBJ1-5 TRBD1
CASSMGEGTDTQYF TGTGCCAGCAGCATGGGGGAGGGCACAGATACGCAGTATTTT TRBV3-1 few TRBJ2-3 .
CSARGERGVLDTQYF TGCAGTGCTAGAGGGGAGCGGGGGGTCCTGGATACGCAGTATTTT TRBV20-1 . TRBJ2-3 TRBD2
CASSYVRGQSYGYTF TGTGCCAGCAGTTACGTCCGGGGACAGTCCTATGGCTACACCTTC TRBV6-2/TRBV6-3 . TRBJ1-2 TRBD1
CASSQYGQSAETQYF TGCGCCAGCAGCCAATACGGACAGTCCGCGGAGACCCAGTACTTC TRBV4-3 many TRBJ2-5 .
CASTANSGRDEAFF TGTGCCAGCACGGCTAATTCTGGCAGGGATGAAGCTTTCTTT TRBV6-1 . TRBJ1-1 .
CSATRLRRESYNEQFF TGCAGTGCTACTCGCCTTCGACGGGAGTCCTACAATGAGCAGTTCTTC TRBV20-1 . TRBJ2-1 .
CASRRSKEQPQHF TGTGCCAGCAGGAGGAGCAAGGAACAGCCCCAGCATTTT TRBV6-2/TRBV6-3 few TRBJ1-5 .
CASSPGQGSEKLFF TGTGCCAGCAGTCCGGGACAGGGGAGTGAAAAACTGTTTTTT TRBV5-1 many TRBJ1-4 TRBD1
CSARDDGTGSYEQYF TGCAGTGCTAGAGACGACGGGACAGGGAGCTACGAGCAGTACTTC TRBV20-1 few TRBJ2-7 TRBD1
CASSSHKWAPISPLHF TGTGCCAGCAGCTCGCACAAGTGGGCTCCTATTTCACCCCTCCACTTT TRBV11-1 few TRBJ1-6 .
CASSASGGKVPQYF TGTGCCAGCAGCGCGAGCGGGGGAAAGGTACCGCAGTATTTT TRBV11-2 . TRBJ2-3 TRBD2
CASSLERSEQFF TGTGCCAGCAGCTTAGAACGGAGCGAGCAGTTCTTC TRBV7-9 . TRBJ2-1 .
CASSSGGGGIDYTF TGTGCCAGCAGCTCCGGTGGGGGGGGGATTGACTACACCTTC TRBV7-2 many TRBJ1-2 .
CSPQARADTQYF TGCAGTCCCCAGGCGCGAGCAGATACGCAGTATTTT TRBV20-1 . TRBJ2-3 .
CASSVGGGASGSDEQYF TGTGCCAGCAGCGTAGGAGGGGGGGCTAGCGGGAGCGACGAGCAGTACTTC TRBV9 few TRBJ2-7 TRBD2
CASFRRPGIVNTEAFF TGTGCCAGCTTTAGACGGCCCGGGATTGTGAACACTGAAGCTTTCTTT TRBV11-2 . TRBJ1-1 .
CASSGDLAGGYNEQYF TGCGCCAGCAGCGGGGATCTAGCGGGAGGATACAATGAGCAGTACTTC TRBV5-1 few TRBJ2-5 TRBD2
CASSPSGGTTYEQYF TGTGCCAGCAGCCCGAGCGGGGGGACGACCTACGAGCAGTACTTC TRBV6-6 many TRBJ2-7 TRBD2
CASSQAGATETQYF TGTGCCAGCAGTCAGGCGGGGGCGACGGAGACCCAGTACTTC TRBV28 many TRBJ2-5 .
CASSPRTQLAVVTDTQYF TGTGCCAGCAGTCCTAGGACCCAGCTAGCAGTCGTCACAGATACGCAGTATTTT TRBV7-9 few TRBJ2-3 .
CASSQDRQHNEQFF TGCGCCAGCAGCCAAGACCGACAACACAATGAGCAGTTCTTC TRBV4-1 . TRBJ2-1 .
CASSPLAGVGANVLTF TGCGCCAGCAGCCCCCTCGCGGGGGTTGGGGCCAACGTCCTGACTTTC TRBV5-1 few TRBJ2-6 TRBD2
CASRRSISGTGVGEQYF TGTGCCAGCAGGCGAAGCATCTCCGGGACAGGGGTTGGCGAGCAGTACTTC TRBV7-9 many TRBJ2-7 TRBD1
CASSVGRTSRLEGGDTQYF TGTGCCAGCAGCGTTGGGCGGACTAGCAGGCTTGAAGGGGGAGATACGCAGTATTTT TRBV9 few TRBJ2-3 TRBD2
CASSSTSGLGEQYF TGTGCCAGCAGCTCGACTAGCGGGCTGGGGGAGCAGTACTTC TRBV7-9 many TRBJ2-7 TRBD2
CSAPRGPYEQYF TGCAGTGCCCCGAGGGGACCCTACGAGCAGTACTTC TRBV20-1 many TRBJ2-7 .
CASSLSPDEQFF TGTGCCAGCAGCTTATCCCCCGATGAGCAGTTCTTC TRBV11-2 many TRBJ2-1 .
CASRLDRGLYEQYF TGTGCCAGCAGGCTGGACAGGGGGCTCTACGAGCAGTACTTC TRBV12-3/TRBV12-4 few TRBJ2-7 TRBD1
CASSPPGAQQYF TGTGCCAGCAGCCCCCCCGGGGCCCAGCAGTACTTC TRBV9 . TRBJ2-7 .
CASSQARGKETQYF TGTGCCAGCAGCCAGGCCCGGGGAAAAGAGACCCAGTACTTC TRBV3-1 . TRBJ2-5 .
CASSKVWDRSYEQFF TGTGCCAGCAGCAAAGTATGGGACAGGTCCTACGAGCAGTTCTTC TRBV21-1 few TRBJ2-1 .
CAGRRRVNTGELFF TGTGCCGGCAGGAGGAGGGTGAACACCGGGGAGCTGTTTTTT TRBV2 . TRBJ2-2 .
CASSLRDRNNSPLHF TGTGCCAGCAGCTTAAGGGACAGAAATAATTCACCCCTCCACTTT TRBV7-2 . TRBJ1-6 TRBD1